This paragraph reports one T cell receptor beta chain. Per the germline V gene, CDR1 is SGDLS and CDR2 is YYNGEE. V was clipped by 0 bases and J by 3 bases; unmatched bases: 3. The CDR3 is 15 residues long. The protocol was immunoSEQ multiplex PCR, while the TCRdb copy is restricted to in-frame clones and leaves out a portion. The sample shows 250,000 to 300,000 clones, about 88% of them seen only once. These data are taken from a study of blood T cell repertoires in COVID-19. Study in general: The cDNA or gDNA used as material had been derived from T cells, B-cell-depleted T cells, or PBMCs.

The V and J genes are TRBV9 and TRBJ2-1; TRBD2 aligns across 7 bases. The specimen was peripheral blood. The clonotype was recovered from a woman in her fifties or sixties with acute or convalescent COVID-19. CDR3: CASSVGGGNYNEQFF. The CDR3, as DNA: TGTGCCAGCAGCGTAGGCGGGGGAAACTACAATGAGCAGTTCTTC.